The clone carrying this T cell receptor (beta chain) was counted a few times. Its specificity is unknown. Via MiXCR, TCRdb re-called the reads, giving one row per CDR3 protein. This table has almost 90,000 distinct CDR3 sequences, approximately 30% appearing once. These data originate in a study of T cell repertoires in cytomegalovirus infection. Overall study: Recently identified HLA-C-restricted CMV epitopes were used, and well-studied HLA-B-restricted CMV epitopes were used as well. Findings and caveats of the study: The cumulative frequency of public TCR beta families identified carriers of CMV plus the relevant HLA. Dominating the ex vivo response were HLA-C-restricted CMV-specific TCR beta clonotypes.

V lost 6 bases to trimming and J lost 1 base, with 18 bases between them. This CDR3 is built from 17 residues. This TCR was sampled from a human donor in good health (CMV status not recorded). Some clones in this sample may be carry-over from other donors' samples. This rearrangement joins TRBV12-3 or TRBV12-4 to TRBJ1-4, with D possibly being TRBD1 (6 bases). Sequencing used CD8+ T cells from cultured PBMCs, obtained from culture after CMV antigen stimulation. As DNA, the CDR3 is TGTGCCAGCAGCCGAGACGCAGGGGCTGGAACTAATGAAAAACTGTTTTTT. Translation: CASSRDAGAGTNEKLFF.